The 4 T cell receptor beta chains below were found in one sample sequenced in a study of blood T cells in healthy people across ages. Through a sample-barcoded 5' primer and a J-beta primer mix, a second PCR was run for about 6 to 11 cycles. Each CDR3 protein is one row after TCRdb ran MiXCR on the 5' RACE reads. Counted here are about 830,000 distinct CDR3 sequences, about 59% occurring once; the ten biggest clones make up around a quarter. The sequenced material came from blood. These receptors were collected from a man aged 30-40 years in good health.

This clonotype has ten or more counts. The rearrangement uses TRBV5-1 and TRBJ2-5; D assignment may be TRBD1 or TRBD2 (6 bases each). Trimming took off 2 bases at V and 5 bases at J, with 13 bases between the two ends. Germline CDR1 and CDR2: SGHRS and YFSETQ. This CDR3 contains 14 residues. CDR3 region: CASSFGGPWETQYF. CDR3 bases: TGCGCCAGCAGCTTTGGGGGGCCGTGGGAGACCCAGTACTTC.

The gene calls are TRBV5-1 and TRBJ2-5; TRBD2 agrees at 14 bases. This CDR3 has 17 residues. V was clipped by 4 bases and J by 2 bases; unmatched bases: 7. Germline CDR1 is SGHRS and CDR2 is YFSETQ. In DNA form, the CDR3 reads TGCGCCAGCAGCCCCGGACTAGCGGGGGGAACGCAAGAGACCCAGTACTTC. It yields the protein CASSPGLAGGTQETQYF.

The chain combines TRBV4-2 with TRBJ2-7, with D tentatively TRBD1 (6 bases). Between the trimmed V and J ends, which lost 2 bases and 2 bases, there was a span of 16 bases. This CDR3 has 16 amino acids. The V gene's germline CDR1 is LGHNA and CDR2 YNFKEQ. CDR3 protein: CASSQSQGTLAYEQYF. In nucleotides, the CDR3 is TGTGCCAGCAGCCAATCCCAGGGGACCCTGGCCTACGAGCAGTACTTC.

The rearrangement joins TRBV25-1 to TRBJ1-1; TRBD1 might be the D (5 bases). The CDR3 contains 13 residues. V was pared by 5 bases and J by 5 bases, with 12 bases between. Germline V lookup: CDR1 MGHDK, CDR2 SYGVNS. This CDR3 is CASSNPGPTEAFF. CDR3 coding DNA: TGTGCCAGCAGTAACCCGGGACCGACTGAAGCTTTCTTT. Combining the CDR3 with reference TRBV25-1 and TRBJ1-1 gives the whole variable domain EADIYQTPRYLVIGTGKKITLECSQTMGHDKMYWYQQDPGMELHLIHYSYGVNSTEKGDLSSESTVSRIRTEHFPLTLESARPSHTSQYLCASSNPGPTEAFFGQGTRLTVV.